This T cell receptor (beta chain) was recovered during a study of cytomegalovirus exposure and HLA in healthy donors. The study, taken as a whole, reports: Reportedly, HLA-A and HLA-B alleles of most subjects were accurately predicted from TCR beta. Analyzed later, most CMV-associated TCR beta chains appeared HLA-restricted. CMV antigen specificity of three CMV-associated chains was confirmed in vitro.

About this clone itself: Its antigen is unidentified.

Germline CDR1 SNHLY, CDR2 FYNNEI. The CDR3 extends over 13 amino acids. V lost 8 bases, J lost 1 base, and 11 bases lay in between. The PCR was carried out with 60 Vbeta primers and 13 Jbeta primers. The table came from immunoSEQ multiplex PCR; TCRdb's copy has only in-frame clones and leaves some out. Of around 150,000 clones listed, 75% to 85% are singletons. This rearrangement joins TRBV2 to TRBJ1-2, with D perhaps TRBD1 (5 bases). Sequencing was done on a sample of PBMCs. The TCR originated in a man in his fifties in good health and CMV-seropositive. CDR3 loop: CASCRDYNYGYTF. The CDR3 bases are TGTGCCAGCTGTAGGGACTATAACTATGGCTACACCTTC.